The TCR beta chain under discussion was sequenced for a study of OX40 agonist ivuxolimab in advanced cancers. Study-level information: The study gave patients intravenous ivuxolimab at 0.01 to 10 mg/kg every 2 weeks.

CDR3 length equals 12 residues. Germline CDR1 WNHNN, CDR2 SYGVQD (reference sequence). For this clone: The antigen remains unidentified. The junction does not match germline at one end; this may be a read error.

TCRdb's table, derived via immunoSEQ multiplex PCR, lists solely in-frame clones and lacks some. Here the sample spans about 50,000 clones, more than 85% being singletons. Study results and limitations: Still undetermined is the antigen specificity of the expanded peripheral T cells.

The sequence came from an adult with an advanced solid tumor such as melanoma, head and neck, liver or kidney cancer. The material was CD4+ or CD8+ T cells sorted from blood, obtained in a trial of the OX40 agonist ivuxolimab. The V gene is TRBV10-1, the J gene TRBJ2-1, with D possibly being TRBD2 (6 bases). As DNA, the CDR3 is TGCGCCAGCAGTAATCCAGGGACTGAGCTGTTCTTC. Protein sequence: CASSNPGTELFF.